The following is a T cell receptor (beta chain) sequence with its context. Its antigen is as yet unknown. The data are from a study of blood T cells in healthy people across ages. Total RNA was extracted at no less than 5 micrograms per sample. Overall study findings and caveats: Both naive CD4+ cell counts and diversity were greater in long-lived donors than in aged donors.

V lost 7 bases and J 0 bases, leaving 13 bases between the germline ends. Germline V lookup: CDR1 MNHNS, CDR2 SASEGT. There are 15 residues in the CDR3. The second PCR ran 7 to 11 cycles with a sample-barcoded 5' primer and J-beta primers. Every cDNA molecule bore a tag from a template-switch adaptor containing 12 random nucleotides. TCRdb recomputed calls from the 5' RACE reads with MiXCR, one row per CDR3 protein. Of about 1.8 million distinct CDR3 sequences listed, around 48% are singletons. The specimen was blood. The chain couples TRBV6-1 to TRBJ1-5; D remains unclear. The TCR sequence derives from a middle-aged woman in good health. CDR3 sequence: CASTSIRDSNQPQHF. In nucleotides, the CDR3 is TGTGCCAGCACGAGTATACGGGATAGCAATCAGCCCCAGCATTTT.